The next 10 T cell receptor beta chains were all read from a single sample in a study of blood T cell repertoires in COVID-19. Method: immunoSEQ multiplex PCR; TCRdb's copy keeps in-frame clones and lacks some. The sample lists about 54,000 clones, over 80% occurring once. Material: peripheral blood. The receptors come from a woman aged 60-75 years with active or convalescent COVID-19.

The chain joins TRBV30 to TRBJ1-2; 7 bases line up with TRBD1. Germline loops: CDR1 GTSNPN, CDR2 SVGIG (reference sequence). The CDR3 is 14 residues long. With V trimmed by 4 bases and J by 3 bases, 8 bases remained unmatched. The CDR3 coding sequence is TGTGCCTGGAAAAGACAGGGTCGGGACTATGGCTACACCTTC. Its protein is CAWKRQGRDYGYTF.

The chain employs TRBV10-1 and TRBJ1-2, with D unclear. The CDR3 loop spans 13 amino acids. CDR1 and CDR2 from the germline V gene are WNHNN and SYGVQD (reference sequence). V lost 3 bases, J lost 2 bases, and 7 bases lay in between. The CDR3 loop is CASSEAGNYGYTF. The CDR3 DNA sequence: TGCGCCAGCAGTGAAGCGGGAAACTATGGCTACACCTTC.

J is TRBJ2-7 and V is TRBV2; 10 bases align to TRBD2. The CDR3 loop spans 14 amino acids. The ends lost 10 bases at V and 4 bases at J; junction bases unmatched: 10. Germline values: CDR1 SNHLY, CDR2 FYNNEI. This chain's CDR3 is CATLQELAGYEQYF. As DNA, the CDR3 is TGTGCCACCCTCCAGGAACTAGCGGGGTACGAGCAGTACTTC.

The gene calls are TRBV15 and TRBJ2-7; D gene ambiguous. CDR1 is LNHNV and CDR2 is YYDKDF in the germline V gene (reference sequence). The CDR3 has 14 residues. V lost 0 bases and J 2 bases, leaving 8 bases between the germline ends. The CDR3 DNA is TGTGCCACCAGCAGAGATGCAGGAACCTACGAGCAGTACTTC. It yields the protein CATSRDAGTYEQYF.

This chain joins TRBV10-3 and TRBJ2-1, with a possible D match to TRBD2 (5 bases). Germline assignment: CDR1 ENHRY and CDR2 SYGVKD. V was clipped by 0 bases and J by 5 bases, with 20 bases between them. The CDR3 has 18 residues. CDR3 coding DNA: TGTGCCATCAGTGAGTCGCCTACTGGGGTACTGGGAGACAATGAGCAGTTCTTC. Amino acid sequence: CAISESPTGVLGDNEQFF.

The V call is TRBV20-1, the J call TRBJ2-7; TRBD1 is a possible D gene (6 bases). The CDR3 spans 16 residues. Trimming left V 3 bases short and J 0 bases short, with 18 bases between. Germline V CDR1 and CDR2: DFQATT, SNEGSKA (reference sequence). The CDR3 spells CSASLQGLLGSYEQYF. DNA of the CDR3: TGCAGTGCTAGTCTCCAGGGGCTCCTGGGCTCCTACGAGCAGTACTTC.

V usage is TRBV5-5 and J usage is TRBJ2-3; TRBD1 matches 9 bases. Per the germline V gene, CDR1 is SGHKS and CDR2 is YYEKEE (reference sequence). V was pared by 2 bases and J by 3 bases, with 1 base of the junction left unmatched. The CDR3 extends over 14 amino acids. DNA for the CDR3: TGTGCCAGCAGCTTCGGACAGGGGACAGATACGCAGTATTTT. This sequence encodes CASSFGQGTDTQYF.

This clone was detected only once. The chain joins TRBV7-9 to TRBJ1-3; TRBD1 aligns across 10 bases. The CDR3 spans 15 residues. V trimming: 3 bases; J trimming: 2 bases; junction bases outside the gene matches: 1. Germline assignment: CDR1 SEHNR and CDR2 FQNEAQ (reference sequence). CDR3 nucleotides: TGTGCCAGCAGCTTCGACAGGGGGCCTGGAAACACCATATATTTT. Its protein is CASSFDRGPGNTIYF.

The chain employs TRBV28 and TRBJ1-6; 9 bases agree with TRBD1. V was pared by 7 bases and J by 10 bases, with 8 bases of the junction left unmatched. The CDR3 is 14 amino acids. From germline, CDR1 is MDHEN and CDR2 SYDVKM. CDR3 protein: CASTTGTGRSPLHF. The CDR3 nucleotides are TGTGCCAGCACCACCGGGACAGGGAGATCACCCCTCCACTTT.

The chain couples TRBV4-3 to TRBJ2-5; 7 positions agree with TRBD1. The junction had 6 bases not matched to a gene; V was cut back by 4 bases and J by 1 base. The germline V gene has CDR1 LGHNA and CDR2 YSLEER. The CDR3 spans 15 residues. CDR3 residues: CASSPATGVQETQYF. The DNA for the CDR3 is TGCGCCAGCAGCCCGGCTACAGGGGTCCAAGAGACCCAGTACTTC.